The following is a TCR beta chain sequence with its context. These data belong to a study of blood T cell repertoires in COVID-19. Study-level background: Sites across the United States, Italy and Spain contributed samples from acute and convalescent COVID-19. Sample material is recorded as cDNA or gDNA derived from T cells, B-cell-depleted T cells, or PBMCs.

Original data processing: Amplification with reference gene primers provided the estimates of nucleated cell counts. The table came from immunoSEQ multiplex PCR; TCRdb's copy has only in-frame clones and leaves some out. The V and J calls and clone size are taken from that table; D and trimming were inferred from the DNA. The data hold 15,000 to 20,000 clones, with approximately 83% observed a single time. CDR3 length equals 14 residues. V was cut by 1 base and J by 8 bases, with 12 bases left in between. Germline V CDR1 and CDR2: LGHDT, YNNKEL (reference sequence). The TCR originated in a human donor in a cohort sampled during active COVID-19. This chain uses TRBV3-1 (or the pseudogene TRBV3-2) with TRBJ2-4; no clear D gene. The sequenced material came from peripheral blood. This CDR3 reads CASSQAVRPDIQYF. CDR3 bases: TGTGCCAGCAGCCAAGCGGTCAGGCCGGACATTCAGTACTTC.